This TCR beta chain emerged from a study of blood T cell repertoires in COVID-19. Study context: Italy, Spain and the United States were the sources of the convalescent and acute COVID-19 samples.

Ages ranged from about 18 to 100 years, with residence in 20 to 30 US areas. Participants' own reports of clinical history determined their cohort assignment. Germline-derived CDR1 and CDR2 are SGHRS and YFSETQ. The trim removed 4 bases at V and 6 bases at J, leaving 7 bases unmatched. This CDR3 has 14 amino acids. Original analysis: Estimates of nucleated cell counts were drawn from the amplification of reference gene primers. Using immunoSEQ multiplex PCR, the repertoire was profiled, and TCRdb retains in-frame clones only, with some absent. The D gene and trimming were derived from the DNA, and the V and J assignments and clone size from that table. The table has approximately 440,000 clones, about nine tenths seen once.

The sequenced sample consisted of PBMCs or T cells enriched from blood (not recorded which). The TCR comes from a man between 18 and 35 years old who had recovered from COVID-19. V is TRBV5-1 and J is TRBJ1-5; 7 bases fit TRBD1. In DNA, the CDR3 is TGCGCCAGCAGCCCAACAGGGGACGGTCAGCCCCAGCATTTT. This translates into CASSPTGDGQPQHF.